Listed below are T cell receptor beta chains from one sample, sequenced in a study of T-cell memory formation after mild COVID-19. TCRdb reprocessed the 5' RACE reads via MiXCR and lists one record per CDR3 protein. Of 400,000 or so distinct CDR3 sequences listed, about 21% are singletons. Sequenced sample: PBMCs or a T cell subset sorted from them (not recorded which). Source of these receptors: an adult woman who had mild COVID-19 (a few samples of this study predate the infection). Cell type and time point are not known. The CDR3 runs from the conserved cysteine through the conserved F or W. The D gene is left open where the match is weak. Expanded clones get a size class; other rows say once, few or many, or leave the size out.

D	size	V	J	DNA	CDR3
-	-	TRBV3-1	TRBJ1-1	TGTGCCAGCAGCCGGGGGCGCCAGGGCACTGAAGCTTTCTTT	CASSRGRQGTEAFF
-	few	TRBV6-1	TRBJ1-5	TGTGCCAGCAGCCACAGGGATCAGCCCCAGCATTTT	CASSHRDQPQHF
-	many	TRBV6-5	TRBJ1-1	TGTGCCAGCAGTTACGGTGCAGGCTTACGCAAAGAAGCTTTCTTT	CASSYGAGLRKEAFF
-	-	TRBV5-1	TRBJ1-4	TGCGCCAGCAGCGTGGATGAAACAGGAAATAATGAAAAACTGTTTTTT	CASSVDETGNNEKLFF
TRBD1	-	TRBV20-1	TRBJ2-3	TGCAGTGCTAGAGGGGACAGGGCAGATACGCAGTATTTT	CSARGDRADTQYF
-	-	TRBV21-1	TRBJ2-7	TGCGCCAGCAGCAAAGCCCCGACAGGGGAGCCCTACGAGCAGTACTTC	CASSKAPTGEPYEQYF
-	few	TRBV6-5	TRBJ1-1	TGTGCCAGCAGAGAGACGGGAACTGAAGCTTTCTTT	CASRETGTEAFF
-	few	TRBV25-1	TRBJ2-7	TGTGCCAGCAGTGGTAACCCCACCTACGAGCAGTACTTC	CASSGNPTYEQYF
-	-	TRBV30	TRBJ1-5	TGTGCCTGGAGTTGGGGTGGCAATCAGCCCCAGCATTTT	CAWSWGGNQPQHF
TRBD1	few	TRBV14	TRBJ2-7	TGTGCCAGCAGCGTAGCAGGGGGAGCTCCCTACGAGCAGTACTTC	CASSVAGGAPYEQYF
-	few	TRBV12-3/TRBV12-4	TRBJ2-1	TGTGCCACCCAACCCAGCAGAGCCGACTCCTACAATGAGCAGTTCTTC	CATQPSRADSYNEQFF
TRBD1	-	TRBV27	TRBJ1-1	TGTGCCAGCAGAGGACAGGGCGAGAACACTGAAGCTTTCTTT	CASRGQGENTEAFF
-	-	TRBV14	TRBJ1-2	TGTGCCAGCAGCCAAGTGCAGGGGACCAACTATGGCTACACCTTC	CASSQVQGTNYGYTF
-	-	TRBV18	TRBJ2-1	TGTGCCAGCTCACCGAGCCTAAACAATGAGCAGTTCTTC	CASSPSLNNEQFF
-	few	TRBV29-1	TRBJ1-2	TGCAGCGTTGAAGAGGAAGGACGGGGTGGCTACACCTTC	CSVEEEGRGGYTF
TRBD2	-	TRBV4-1	TRBJ2-2	TGCGCCAGCACCGGAGCGGGGGGCACCGGGGAGCTGTTTTTT	CASTGAGGTGELFF
-	few	TRBV29-1	TRBJ2-5	TGCAGCGTTGAAGGACAGTTAGGAGAGACCCAGTACTTC	CSVEGQLGETQYF
-	few	TRBV30	TRBJ2-1	TGTGCCTGGAGTGGGAGGAATGAGCAGTTCTTC	CAWSGRNEQFF
TRBD2	-	TRBV27	TRBJ2-1	TGTGCCAGCAGTTTTCGCCCTAAGCGGGAGGGAGACAATGAGCAGTTCTTC	CASSFRPKREGDNEQFF
-	-	TRBV7-9	TRBJ2-2	TGTGCCAGCAGCTACCAGAGAAAGGGGACCACCGGGGAGCTGTTTTTT	CASSYQRKGTTGELFF
TRBD1	few	TRBV5-6	TRBJ1-1	TGTGCCAGCAGATCCGGGACAGCAAACACTGAAGCTTTCTTT	CASRSGTANTEAFF
-	few	TRBV7-9	TRBJ1-6	TGTGCCAGCAGCTTGGTACAGGGACATTCACCCCTCCACTTT	CASSLVQGHSPLHF
TRBD1	few	TRBV25-1	TRBJ1-1	TGTGCCAGCAGTGCGCAGGACAGGGTGACGGGAGCTTTCTTT	CASSAQDRVTGAFF
-	once	TRBV29-1	TRBJ1-2	TGCAGCGGCGGGGAATTACGTGGCTACACCTTC	CSGGELRGYTF